Sequencing of this T cell receptor beta chain was carried out in a study of blood T cells in healthy people across ages (dated by TCRdb to 2013 to 2016). Regarding the study in general: In model experiments, roughly one uniquely barcoded TCR beta cDNA molecule per two T cells was captured by template switching. Using deep sequencing normalized with unique cDNA molecular identifiers, the study measured how TCR beta repertoire diversity changes with age. The donors were divided into four age groups: young (average around 15 years), middle-aged (over 35), aged (approximately 64) and long-lived (roughly 82). To avoid experimental bias, donors of different ages were spread randomly across the sequencing lanes. Two additional independent replicas of 1 million unique cDNA reads from the same blood draw were analyzed for two donors (one aged 18 to 29 and one aged 80 or older).

Library prep was done by 5' RACE. Data came from an Illumina HiSeq 2500. A second PCR of about 7 to 12 cycles was run with a J-beta primer mix and a sample-barcoded 5' primer. A template-switch 5' adaptor carrying 12 random nucleotides introduced a unique molecular identifier onto each TCR beta cDNA molecule. Each sample yielded at least 3 million CDR3-containing paired-end reads. The Mint cDNA synthesis kit, primed by a TRBC-specific oligonucleotide, was used to synthesize first-strand cDNA from all RNA. All cDNA was treated with uracil-DNA glycosylase and then went through a first 18-cycle PCR with the universal primers M1SS and BC2_uni_R. Per the original workflow: Normalization of each sample was performed by random selection of 1 million high-quality reads, each carrying a distinct molecular identifier. Reads with shared molecular identifiers were discarded instead of being binned into consensus sequences. MiTCR, run with a Q25 quality threshold and the strictest error-elimination algorithm, handled CDR3 identification, clonotype clustering and error correction. A nonparametric unseen species model with Euler transformation was used to estimate lower-bound total TCR beta diversity. The public reads were reprocessed in TCRdb via fastp at Q25 and MiXCR, keeping in-frame beta chains. Rows with a matching CDR3 protein are joined into one entry that keeps the most common DNA and genes. These V and J calls derive from TCRdb rather than the authors' analysis. The sample yields 920,000 or so distinct CDR3 sequences; less than 50% were counted once. Under 20% of the sample comes from the top ten.

From a lookup of the germline V gene (reference sequence), CDR1 and CDR2 are DFQATT and SNEGSKA. From its cysteine to its phenylalanine, the CDR3 spans 18 amino acids. Just the 54-base CDR3 DNA is kept, in frame starting at base 1. V was cut back by 2 bases and J by 5 bases, leaving a gap of 26 bases between them. Overall study results and their limits: Observed TCR beta diversity per million T cells fell roughly linearly with age, and a significant reduction was already apparent by age around 44. There was a strong correlation between observed TCR beta diversity and the percentage of naive T cells measured by flow cytometry. Total diversity estimates from one million sequenced T cells were considered lower bounds and underestimates. Because the CMV infection status of the donors was unknown, age-related changes in expanded clonotypes may potentially have been confounded. Conclusive comparison of naive and antigen-experienced compartments was prevented by the profiling of bulk unsorted PBMCs. The long-lived group showed more naive CD4+ T cells, fewer expanded clones and increased TCR diversity than the aged group, suggesting age selection.

Only a few counts were recorded for this clonotype. Its antigen remains unidentified. No quality values exist for individual bases; no much larger clone is one base distant. The donors were roughly 39 Caucasian individuals from Russia, aged roughly 6 to 90 years, who were systemically healthy. Ten milliliters of peripheral blood were drawn from each donor into EDTA-treated Vacutainer tubes. PBMCs were isolated by Ficoll-Paque density-gradient centrifugation, with at least 7 million obtained per sample. Trizol reagent was used to extract total RNA from the PBMCs, yielding at least 6 micrograms per sample. For every donor, an aliquot of PBMCs went through flow cytometry to measure the percentages of naive CD45RAhigh/CD27high T cells.

The V and J segments used are TRBV20-1 and TRBJ2-3; 6 matching bases give a weak D call of TRBD2. The sequence was collected from a woman aged 60-70 years in good health. The source material was blood. The nucleotide sequence reads as follows: TGCAGTGCTAGACTGAGGGGCTCCCGGGACCGGAGGGGAGATACGCAGTATTTT. The resulting protein is CSARLRGSRDRRGDTQYF.